These 4 T cell receptor beta chains originate from one sample sequenced in a study of T cells in localized non-small cell lung cancer. The data were produced by immunoSEQ multiplex PCR, yet TCRdb's version contains in-frame clones alone and is incomplete. The sample holds more than 45,000 clones, 80% to 90% seen once. The input for sequencing was peripheral blood, taken before any cancer treatment. The receptors shown here come from a male donor at least 60 years old with stage III squamous cell lung carcinoma.

This clone was seen a single time. The chain is built from TRBV10-3 and TRBJ1-2; D might be TRBD1 (6 bases). V was shortened by 6 bases and J by 4 bases, with 12 bases between the two germline ends. CDR3 size: 13 residues. Germline V gives CDR1 ENHRY, CDR2 SYGVKD. The CDR3 DNA sequence: TGTGCCATCAGCGGGGGGGCGGGCTATGGCTACACCTTC. Its translation: CAISGGAGYGYTF.

The gene calls are TRBV7-6 and TRBJ2-1, with 7 bases fitting TRBD2. The junction had 5 bases not matched to a gene; V was cut back by 0 bases and J by 9 bases. Germline loops: CDR1 SGHVS, CDR2 FNYEAQ. CDR3 length: 14 amino acids. CDR3 in amino acids: CASSLAVASGEQFF. Written as DNA, the CDR3 is TGTGCCAGCAGCTTAGCTGTCGCTAGCGGTGAGCAGTTCTTC. The variable domain in full, completed from reference TRBV7-6 and TRBJ2-1, reads GAGVSQSPRYKVTKRGQDVALRCDPISGHVSLYWYRQALGQGPEFLTYFNYEAQQDKSGLPNDRFSAERPEGSISTLTIQRTEQRDSAMYRCASSLAVASGEQFFGPGTRLTVL.

The rearrangement uses TRBV2 and TRBJ2-5; D possibly corresponds to TRBD2 (6 bases). CDR1 SNHLY and CDR2 FYNNEI come from the germline V gene. Trimming cost V 8 bases and J 3 bases, with 13 bases left between them. The CDR3 totals 13 residues. In DNA, the CDR3 is TGTGCCAGCGTGAGTAGCGGTAAAGAGACCCAGTACTTC. Translation gives CASVSSGKETQYF. Filled out from reference TRBV2 and TRBJ2-5, the complete variable domain reads EPEVTQTPSHQVTQMGQEVILRCVPISNHLYFYWYRQILGQKVEFLVSFYNNEISEKSEIFDDQFSVERPDGSNFTLKIRSTKLEDSAMYFCASVSSGKETQYFGPGTRLLVL.

The gene calls are TRBV30 and TRBJ1-1; 7 bases agree with TRBD1. The germline V gene encodes CDR1 GTSNPN and CDR2 SVGIG (reference sequence). The ends lost 3 bases at V and 7 bases at J; junction bases unmatched: 2. The CDR3 covers 11 residues. In DNA form, the CDR3 reads TGTGCCTGGAGCAGACAGGGTGAAGCTTTCTTT. As protein: CAWSRQGEAFF.